This entry is about one T cell receptor beta chain. Its specificity is not known. The V end was cut by 2 bases, the J end by 8 bases, with 16 bases between. This CDR3 has 15 amino acids. Germline CDR1 SGHVS, CDR2 FQNEAQ. This entry comes from a study of CD8 T cell repertoires and HIV-1 epitope variants. Whole-study context: T cells were stimulated with Twenty-five Gag and Nef peptides separately. Controls were a CMV, EBV and flu peptide pool, Ebola AY9 negative control, and no-peptide well. Study findings and constraints: Under 10 TCR beta clonotypes were antigen-specific, five or six apparently recognizing autologous or escape variants.

Some clones are missing from TCRdb's copy, which holds only in-frame ones; the method was immunoSEQ multiplex PCR. The table lists a few thousand clones, roughly three fifths of them singletons. The rearrangement links TRBV7-8 to TRBJ2-1, with D maybe TRBD1 (6 bases). The source material was cultured CD8+ T cells derived from PBMCs. This receptor was identified in a male donor with HIV. The CDR3 is CASSLTQGPSDEQFF. The CDR3 DNA sequence: TGTGCCAGCAGCTTAACACAGGGCCCCTCGGATGAGCAGTTCTTC.